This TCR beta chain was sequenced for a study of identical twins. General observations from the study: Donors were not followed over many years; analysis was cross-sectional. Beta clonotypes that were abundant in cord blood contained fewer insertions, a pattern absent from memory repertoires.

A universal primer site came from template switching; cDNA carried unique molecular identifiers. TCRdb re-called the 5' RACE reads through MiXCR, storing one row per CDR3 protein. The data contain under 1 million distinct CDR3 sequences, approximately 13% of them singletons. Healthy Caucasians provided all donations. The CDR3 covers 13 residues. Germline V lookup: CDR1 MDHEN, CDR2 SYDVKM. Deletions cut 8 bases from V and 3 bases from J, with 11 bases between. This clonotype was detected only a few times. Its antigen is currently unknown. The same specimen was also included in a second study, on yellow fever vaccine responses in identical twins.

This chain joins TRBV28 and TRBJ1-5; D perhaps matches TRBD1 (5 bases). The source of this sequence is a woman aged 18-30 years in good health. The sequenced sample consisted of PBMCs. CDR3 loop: CASADSVNQPQHF. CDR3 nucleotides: TGTGCCAGCGCAGACAGCGTCAATCAGCCCCAGCATTTT.